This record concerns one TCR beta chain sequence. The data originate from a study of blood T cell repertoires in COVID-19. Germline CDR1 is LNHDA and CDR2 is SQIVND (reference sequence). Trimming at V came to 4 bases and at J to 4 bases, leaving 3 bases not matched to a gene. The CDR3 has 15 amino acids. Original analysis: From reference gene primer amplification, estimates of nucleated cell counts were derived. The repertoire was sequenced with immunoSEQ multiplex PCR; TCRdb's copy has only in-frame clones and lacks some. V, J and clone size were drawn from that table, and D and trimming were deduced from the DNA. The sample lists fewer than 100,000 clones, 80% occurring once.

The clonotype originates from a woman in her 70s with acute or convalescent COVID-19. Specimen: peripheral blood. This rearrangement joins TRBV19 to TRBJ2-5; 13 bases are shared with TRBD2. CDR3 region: CASSTGLAGTETQYF. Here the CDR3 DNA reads TGTGCCAGTAGTACGGGACTAGCGGGGACAGAGACCCAGTACTTC.